This T cell receptor (beta chain) was observed in a study of T cells in Graves' hyperthyroidism and ophthalmopathy. Amplified regions were TCR beta CDR3 sequences from RNA transcripts. The study used the HTBI primer set for a first-round RT-PCR of the TCR CDR3. TCRdb re-analysed the multiplex PCR reads in MiXCR, keeping a single row per CDR3 protein. Found here are about 360,000 distinct CDR3 sequences, approximately 13% of them singletons; the top ten hold around 9.2%. Per germline, CDR1 LGHNA and CDR2 YSLEER. V was cut by 2 bases and J by 9 bases, with 18 bases left in between. There are 15 residues in the CDR3. There are many counts of this clonotype.

The V and J genes are TRBV4-3 and TRBJ2-3; D remains unclear. Sequenced: blood. The receptor's source is a young woman with Graves' hyperthyroidism. CDR3 DNA: TGCGCCAGCAGCCAACTAACTTCGACGGCTACGACGCAGTATTTT. As protein: CASSQLTSTATTQYF.